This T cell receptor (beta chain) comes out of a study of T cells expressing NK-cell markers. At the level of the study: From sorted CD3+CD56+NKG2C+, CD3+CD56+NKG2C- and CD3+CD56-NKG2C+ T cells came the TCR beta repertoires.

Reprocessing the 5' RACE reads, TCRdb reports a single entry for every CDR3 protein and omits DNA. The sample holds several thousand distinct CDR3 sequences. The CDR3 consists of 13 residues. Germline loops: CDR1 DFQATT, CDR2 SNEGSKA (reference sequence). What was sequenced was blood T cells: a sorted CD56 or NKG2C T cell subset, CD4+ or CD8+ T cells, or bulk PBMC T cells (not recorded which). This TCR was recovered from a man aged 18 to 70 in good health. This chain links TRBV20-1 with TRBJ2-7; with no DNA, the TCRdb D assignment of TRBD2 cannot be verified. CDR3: CSATGLAGVEQYF.